Described below is a single T cell receptor beta chain sequence and its context. This clone's antigen is unknown. No base quality information exists; no much larger clone differs at one position. This entry comes from a study of beta chain features in type 1 diabetes (dated by TCRdb to the late 2010s). Turning to the overall study: Mean age, gender distribution, total cell number and subset yield did not differ between patients and healthy donors. Regulatory and stem cell-like memory subsets were isolated from only 8 patients and roughly eight healthy donors, whereas naive and central memory subsets came from all 30 or so donors. The study compared TCRB repertoires of sorted circulating CD4+ T cell subsets between recently diagnosed type 1 diabetes patients and matched healthy donors. Across all samples, some 99 million sorted cells were examined, and cell number per subset correlated strongly with RNA yield. The investigation overall reported the following: PCR may preferentially amplify shorter templates, but because patient and control samples were amplified and corrected together, any resulting skew would affect both groups equally. Because small numbers of individuals were included in the HLA sub-analyses, any influence of HLA type on TCRB rearrangement was left unresolved. Naive, central memory and regulatory TCRB repertoires appeared more similar among patients than among healthy donors. At VDJ recombination sites, type 1 diabetes patients had fewer insertions and more deleted nucleotides, which implies abnormalities in thymic rearrangement. Because cDNA rather than genomic DNA was sequenced, highly expressing activated cells could have been over-represented, although no difference in activation and CD3 levels was found between groups. A moderate but significant shortening of TCRB CDR3 length was observed in type 1 diabetes patients in all four CD4+ subsets.

From each donor, a single peripheral blood sample of approximately 120 mL on average was drawn into heparinised tubes. Naive, central memory, regulatory and stem cell-like memory CD4+ T cells were sorted on a BD FACSAria II using a panel including CD45RO, CCR7, CD25, CD127, CD95 and CD27. Every sorted population had a purity above 95%. PBMCs were isolated right away by Lymphoprep density gradient centrifugation and were stained directly, without culture. So that batch effects would be minimized, each experiment stained and sorted samples in pairs, pairing one healthy donor with one patient. The entire amount of isolated RNA was reverse transcribed using the High Capacity cDNA Reverse Transcription Kit, so the sequenced TCRB transcripts were expressed ones. Deep immunoSEQ sequencing was performed on naive, central memory and regulatory T cell samples, with an average of roughly 3.5 million total reads per sample. Sorted cells were lysed in RLT buffer, and RNA was extracted using DNase-treated RNeasy Micro or Mini kits according to cell number. To prevent cross-contamination, each cell subset was processed individually, whereas patient and healthy donor samples were processed jointly. The immunoSEQ multiplex PCR was used to amplify TCRB sequences from cDNA, generating 87-bp fragments that spanned the CDR3 region. The amplicons were sequenced using the Illumina HiSeq platform. In the authors' own workflow: Synthetic template baselines were used to correct PCR bias computationally, reads within Hamming distance 2 were collapsed, and singletons that could not be merged were discarded. Reads were aligned to IMGT to assign V, D and J genes, CDR3 length, and insertions or deletions at six rearrangement sites. Clonotype counts were normalized to sorted cell number within each subset before computing true diversity and Gini coefficients with the tcR R package. The overlap coefficient, calculated on TCRB nucleotide sequences, was used to quantify repertoire sharing. Out-of-frame TCRB sequences from naive cells were analyzed as a proxy for the pre-selection repertoire. TCRdb took over this immuneACCESS table, retaining in-frame rearrangements with V and J assigned. Such tables are incomplete; in checked studies, under half of the missing clones stem from an unresolved V gene, and the remainder is unexplained. That table supplies the V and J calls and clone size; D and trimming were determined from the DNA. The sample table holds some 250,000 clones, of which approximately 13% were seen once. The ten top clones hold approximately 0.018% of the sample.

Germline trimming: 2 bases from V, 1 base from J; junction bases outside gene matches: 1. CDR3 length: 15 amino acids, cysteine to phenylalanine. Kept here is only the CDR3 DNA, which spans 45 bases and is read in frame from base 1. CDR1 is given as MNHNY and CDR2 as SVGAGI, both from the germline V gene (reference sequence). The sample consisted of naive CD4+ T cells from blood. According to the study, the label for this sample's cell subset or site signals: true naive CD4+ T cells. The rearranged chain carries TRBV6-6 and TRBJ2-3, and 9 junctional nucleotides match TRBD1. This TCR was sampled from a man aged 30 to 45 with type 1 diabetes. The DNA reads TGTGCCAGCAGTTACCGGGACAGGGGCACAGATACGCAGTATTTT. Its product reads: CASSYRDRGTDTQYF.